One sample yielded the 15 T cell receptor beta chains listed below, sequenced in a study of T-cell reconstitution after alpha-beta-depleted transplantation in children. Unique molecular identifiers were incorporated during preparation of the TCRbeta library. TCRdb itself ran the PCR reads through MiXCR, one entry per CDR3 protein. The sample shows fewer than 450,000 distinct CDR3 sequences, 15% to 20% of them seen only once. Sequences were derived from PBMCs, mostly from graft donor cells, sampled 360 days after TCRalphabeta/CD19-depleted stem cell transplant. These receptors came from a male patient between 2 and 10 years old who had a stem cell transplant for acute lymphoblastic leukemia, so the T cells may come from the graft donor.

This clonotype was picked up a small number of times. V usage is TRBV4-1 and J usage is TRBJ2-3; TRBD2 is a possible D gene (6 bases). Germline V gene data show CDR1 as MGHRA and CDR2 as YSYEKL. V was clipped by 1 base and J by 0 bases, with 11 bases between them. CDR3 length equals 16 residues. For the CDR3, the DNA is TGCGCCAGCAGCCAAGTCCCTGGGACTAGCACAGATACGCAGTATTTT. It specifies CASSQVPGTSTDTQYF.

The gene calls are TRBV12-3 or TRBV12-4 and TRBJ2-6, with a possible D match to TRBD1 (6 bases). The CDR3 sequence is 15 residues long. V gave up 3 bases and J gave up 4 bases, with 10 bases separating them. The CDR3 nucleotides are TGTGCCAGCAGTTTTGGGGGCGCGGGGGCCAACGTCCTGACTTTC. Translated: CASSFGGAGANVLTF.

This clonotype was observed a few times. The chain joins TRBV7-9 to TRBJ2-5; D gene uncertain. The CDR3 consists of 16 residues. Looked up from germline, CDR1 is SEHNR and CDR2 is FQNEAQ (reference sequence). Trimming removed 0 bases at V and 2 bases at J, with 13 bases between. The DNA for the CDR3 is TGTGCCAGCAGCTTAGCCAGCTCTACCTTTCAAGAGACCCAGTACTTC. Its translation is CASSLASSTFQETQYF. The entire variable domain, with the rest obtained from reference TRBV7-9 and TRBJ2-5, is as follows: DTGVSQNPRHKITKRGQNVTFRCDPISEHNRLYWYRQTLGQGPEFLTYFQNEAQLEKSRLLSDRFSAERPKGSFSTLEIQRTEQGDSAMYLCASSLASSTFQETQYFGPGTRLLVL.

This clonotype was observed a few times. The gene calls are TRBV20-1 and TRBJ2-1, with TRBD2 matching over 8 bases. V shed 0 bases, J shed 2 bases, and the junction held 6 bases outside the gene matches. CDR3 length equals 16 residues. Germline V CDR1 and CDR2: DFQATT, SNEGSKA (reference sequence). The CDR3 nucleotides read TGCAGTGCTAGAGAGGGAGCGGGAGTCCCCTACAATGAGCAGTTCTTC. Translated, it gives CSAREGAGVPYNEQFF.

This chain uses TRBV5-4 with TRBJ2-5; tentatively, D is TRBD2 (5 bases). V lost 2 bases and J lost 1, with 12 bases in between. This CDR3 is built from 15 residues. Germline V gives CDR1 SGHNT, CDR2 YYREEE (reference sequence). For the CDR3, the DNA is TGTGCCAGCAGCTTTAGAGGGCCAGGCCAAGAGACCCAGTACTTC. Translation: CASSFRGPGQETQYF.

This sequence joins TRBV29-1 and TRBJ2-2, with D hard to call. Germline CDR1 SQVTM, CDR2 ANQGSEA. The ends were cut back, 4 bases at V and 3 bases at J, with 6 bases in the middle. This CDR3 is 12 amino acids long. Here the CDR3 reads CSVARHTGELFF. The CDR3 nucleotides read TGCAGCGTTGCTAGACACACCGGGGAGCTGTTTTTT.

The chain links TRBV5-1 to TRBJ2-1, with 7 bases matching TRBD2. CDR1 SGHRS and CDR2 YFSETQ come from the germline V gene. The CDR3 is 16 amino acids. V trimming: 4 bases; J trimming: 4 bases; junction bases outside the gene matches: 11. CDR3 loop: CASSLSGTMDYNEQFF. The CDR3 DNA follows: TGCGCCAGCAGCCTCAGCGGGACGATGGATTACAATGAGCAGTTCTTC.

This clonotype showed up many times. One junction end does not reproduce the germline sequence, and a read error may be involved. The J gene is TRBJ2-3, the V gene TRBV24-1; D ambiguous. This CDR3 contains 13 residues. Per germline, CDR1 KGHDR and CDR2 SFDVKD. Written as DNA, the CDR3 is TGTGCCACCAGTGATTTGAGCACGGATACGCAGTATTTT. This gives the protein CATSDLSTDTQYF.

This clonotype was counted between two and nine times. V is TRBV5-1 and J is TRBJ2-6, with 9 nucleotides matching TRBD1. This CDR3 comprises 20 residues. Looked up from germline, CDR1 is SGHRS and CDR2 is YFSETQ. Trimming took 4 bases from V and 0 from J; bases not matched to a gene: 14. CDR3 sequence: CASSKGQGSLASSGANVLTF. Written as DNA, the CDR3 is TGCGCCAGCAGCAAGGGACAGGGTAGTCTGGCCAGCTCTGGGGCCAACGTCCTGACTTTC.

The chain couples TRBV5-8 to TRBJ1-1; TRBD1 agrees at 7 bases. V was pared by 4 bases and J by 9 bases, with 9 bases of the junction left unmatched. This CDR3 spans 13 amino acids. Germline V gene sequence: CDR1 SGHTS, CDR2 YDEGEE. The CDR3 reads CASSAGPRGKAFF. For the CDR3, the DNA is TGTGCCAGCAGCGCGGGACCCAGGGGGAAAGCTTTCTTT.

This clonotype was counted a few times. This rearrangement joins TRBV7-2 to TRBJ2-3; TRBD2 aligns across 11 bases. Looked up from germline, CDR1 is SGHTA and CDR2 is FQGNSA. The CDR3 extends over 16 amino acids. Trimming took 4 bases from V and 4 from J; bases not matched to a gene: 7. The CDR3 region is CASSYSTLAGADTQYF. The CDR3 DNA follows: TGTGCCAGCAGCTATAGCACACTAGCGGGAGCAGATACGCAGTATTTT.

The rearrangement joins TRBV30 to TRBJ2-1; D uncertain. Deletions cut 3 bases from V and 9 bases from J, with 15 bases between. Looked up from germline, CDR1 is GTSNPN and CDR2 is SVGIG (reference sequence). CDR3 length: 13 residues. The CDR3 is CAWSGPVDREQFF. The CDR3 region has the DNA TGTGCCTGGAGCGGGCCCGTGGACCGTGAGCAGTTCTTC.

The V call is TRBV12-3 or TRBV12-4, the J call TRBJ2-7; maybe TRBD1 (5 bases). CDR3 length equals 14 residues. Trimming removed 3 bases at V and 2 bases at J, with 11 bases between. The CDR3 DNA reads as TGTGCCAGCAGTTTGGGGCGGAGAACCTACGAGCAGTACTTC. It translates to CASSLGRRTYEQYF.

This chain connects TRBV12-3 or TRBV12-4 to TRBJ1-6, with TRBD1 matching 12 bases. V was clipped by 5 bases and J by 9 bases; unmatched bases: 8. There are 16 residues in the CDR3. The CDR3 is CASSPGTGGAGSPLHF. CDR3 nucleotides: TGTGCCAGCAGTCCCGGGACAGGGGGCGCGGGTTCACCCCTCCACTTT.

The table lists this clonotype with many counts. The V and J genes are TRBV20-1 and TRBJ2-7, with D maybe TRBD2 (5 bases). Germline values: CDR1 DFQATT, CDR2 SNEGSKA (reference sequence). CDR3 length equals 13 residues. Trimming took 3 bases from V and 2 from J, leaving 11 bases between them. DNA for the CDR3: TGCAGTGCTAGTAGGCGGGCAACCTACGAGCAGTACTTC. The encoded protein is CSASRRATYEQYF.